This TCR beta chain was recovered during a study of blood T cell repertoires in COVID-19. Across the whole study: COVID-19 samples from acute and convalescent phases originated in the United States, Italy and Spain. The analysed material was cDNA or gDNA that came from T cells, B-cell-depleted T cells, or PBMCs.

This clone has more than one count but fewer than ten. There are 15 residues in the CDR3. V gave up 6 bases and J gave up 2 bases, with 16 bases separating them. Germline CDR1 is MDHEN and CDR2 is SYDVKM. In the authors' workflow: Reference gene primer amplification yielded estimated nucleated cell counts. Sequenced by immunoSEQ multiplex PCR; TCRdb stores in-frame clones only, minus some. V and J calls and clone size follow that table, whereas D and trimming were derived from the DNA. The data contain around 270,000 clones, 80% to 85% of them singletons. This sequence originates from a man aged 55 to 70 with acute or convalescent COVID-19. Sample: peripheral blood. The chain joins TRBV28 to TRBJ1-2, with D perhaps TRBD1 (6 bases). The CDR3 loop reads CASSSAGAANYGYTF. The CDR3 region has the DNA TGTGCCAGCAGCAGCGCAGGGGCAGCAAACTATGGCTACACCTTC.